Reported below is one T cell receptor beta chain. Its antigen remains unidentified. TCRdb processed the 5' RACE reads anew with MiXCR; each CDR3 protein has one entry. The table shows about 250,000 distinct CDR3 sequences, with 32% occurring only once. The data are from a study of CD8 T cells in ankylosing spondylitis. Trimming left V 0 bases short and J 2 bases short, with 11 bases between. The CDR3 spans 16 residues. Germline CDR1 reads LGHDT; CDR2 reads YNNKEL (reference sequence). Regarding the study as a whole: A motif in TCR beta, a set of fewer than ten highly homologous variants, appeared characteristic of ankylosing spondylitis blood. Matched synovial fluid from ankylosing spondylitis patients was reported to be enriched for disease-linked clones.

Material: blood, either unsorted or a sorted T cell fraction (not recorded which). This receptor was identified in a male donor with ankylosing spondylitis or in good health (not recorded which). This sequence joins TRBV3-1 and TRBJ1-3; TRBD1 is a possible D gene (6 bases). CDR3 sequence (DNA): TGTGCCAGCAGCCAAGATGTGGCAGGGGCTGGAAACACCATATATTTT. Translated: CASSQDVAGAGNTIYF. Using reference TRBV3-1 and TRBJ1-3 for the parts outside the CDR3, the full variable domain is DTAVSQTPKYLVTQMGNDKSIKCEQNLGHDTMYWYKQDSKKFLKIMFSYNNKELIINETVPNRFSPKSPDKAHLNLHINSLELGDSAVYFCASSQDVAGAGNTIYFGEGSWLTVV.